This is a list of T cell receptor beta chains from one sample in a study of blood T cell repertoires in COVID-19. The method was immunoSEQ multiplex PCR; TCRdb's version includes in-frame clones alone and lacks a portion of them. The sample carries 25,000 to 35,000 clones, approximately 85% recorded once. Sequenced input: peripheral blood. These TCRs come from an elderly man with active COVID-19. The CDR3 runs from the conserved cysteine through the conserved F or W. The D gene is left open where the match is weak. Clone size is shown for a subset of rows, as once, few, many or a class of expanded clone.

j_call: TRBJ2-7; d_call: -; clone_size: -; v_call: TRBV4-3; cdr3_aa: CASSHSRTPSYEQYF; cdr3_nt: TGCGCCAGCAGCCACTCCCGGACTCCCTCCTACGAGCAGTACTTC
j_call: TRBJ2-5; d_call: TRBD2; clone_size: once; v_call: TRBV5-4; cdr3_aa: CASSPQLGGGTETQYF; cdr3_nt: TGTGCCAGCAGCCCCCAGCTTGGCGGGGGAACAGAGACCCAGTACTTC
j_call: TRBJ1-5; d_call: -; clone_size: once; v_call: TRBV3-1/TRBV3-2; cdr3_aa: CASSQRRGPLSNQPQHF; cdr3_nt: TGTGCCAGCAGCCAACGGAGGGGCCCACTTAGCAATCAGCCCCAGCATTTT
j_call: TRBJ1-2; d_call: TRBD1; clone_size: -; v_call: TRBV3-1/TRBV3-2; cdr3_aa: CASSQTGIDRAVNDGYTF; cdr3_nt: TGTGCCAGCAGCCAGACGGGGATAGACAGGGCGGTCAACGATGGCTACACCTTC
j_call: TRBJ1-4; d_call: TRBD1; clone_size: -; v_call: TRBV19; cdr3_aa: CASSPQIWDRNEKLFF; cdr3_nt: TGTGCCAGTAGTCCGCAGATTTGGGACAGGAATGAAAAACTGTTTTTT
j_call: TRBJ2-2; d_call: -; clone_size: -; v_call: TRBV6-6; cdr3_aa: CASKYIGTGELFF; cdr3_nt: TGTGCCAGCAAATACATCGGGACCGGGGAGCTGTTTTTT
j_call: TRBJ1-2; d_call: -; clone_size: -; v_call: TRBV7-9; cdr3_aa: CASSLGPSDTGGYTF; cdr3_nt: TGTGCCAGCAGCTTGGGCCCCTCGGACACCGGTGGCTACACCTTC
j_call: TRBJ2-3; d_call: -; clone_size: -; v_call: TRBV13; cdr3_aa: CASSLVGRGETDTQYF; cdr3_nt: TGTGCCAGCAGCTTAGTGGGCAGGGGGGAGACAGATACGCAGTATTTT
j_call: TRBJ1-3; d_call: TRBD1; clone_size: -; v_call: TRBV10-3; cdr3_aa: CATRQGVNSGNTIYF; cdr3_nt: TGTGCCACCCGACAGGGCGTGAATTCTGGAAACACCATATATTTT
j_call: TRBJ1-2; d_call: -; clone_size: -; v_call: TRBV18; cdr3_aa: CASSPGERGAGGYTF; cdr3_nt: TGTGCCAGCTCACCAGGGGAAAGGGGCGCTGGTGGCTACACCTTC
j_call: TRBJ1-3; d_call: -; clone_size: -; v_call: TRBV6-6; cdr3_aa: CASSFSGNTIYF; cdr3_nt: TGTGCCAGCAGCTTCTCTGGAAACACCATATATTTT
j_call: TRBJ2-7; d_call: -; clone_size: medium-sized; v_call: TRBV19; cdr3_aa: CASSMGASGLYEQYF; cdr3_nt: TGTGCCAGTAGTATGGGGGCTAGCGGTCTCTACGAGCAGTACTTC
j_call: TRBJ2-2; d_call: TRBD2; clone_size: -; v_call: TRBV7-2; cdr3_aa: CASSLAQAGGPGGELFF; cdr3_nt: TGTGCCAGCAGCTTAGCGCAGGCGGGGGGGCCAGGCGGGGAGCTGTTTTTT
j_call: TRBJ1-6; d_call: -; clone_size: -; v_call: TRBV7-2; cdr3_aa: CASSLQLLNSPLHF; cdr3_nt: TGTGCCAGCAGCTTACAACTCCTTAATTCACCCCTCCACTTT
j_call: TRBJ1-2; d_call: TRBD1; clone_size: -; v_call: TRBV6-6; cdr3_aa: CASNNPGQGNGYTF; cdr3_nt: TGTGCCAGTAACAACCCGGGACAGGGAAATGGCTACACCTTC
j_call: TRBJ1-2; d_call: -; clone_size: -; v_call: TRBV9; cdr3_aa: CASSVDMRTPNYGYTF; cdr3_nt: TGTGCCAGCAGCGTAGATATGCGAACGCCTAACTATGGCTACACCTTC
j_call: TRBJ2-7; d_call: TRBD1; clone_size: few; v_call: TRBV6-1; cdr3_aa: CASSEGGTGVYEQYF; cdr3_nt: TGTGCCAGCAGTGAAGGTGGGACAGGGGTCTACGAGCAGTACTTC
j_call: TRBJ2-5; d_call: -; clone_size: -; v_call: TRBV28; cdr3_aa: CASSSQGSQETQYF; cdr3_nt: TGTGCCAGCAGTTCACAGGGTAGCCAAGAGACCCAGTACTTC
j_call: TRBJ2-1; d_call: TRBD1; clone_size: -; v_call: TRBV9; cdr3_aa: CASSVVDQGARNEQFF; cdr3_nt: TGTGCCAGCAGCGTAGTTGATCAGGGGGCGAGAAATGAGCAGTTCTTC
j_call: TRBJ2-3; d_call: -; clone_size: -; v_call: TRBV11-2; cdr3_aa: CASSFSPRGPPTDTQYF; cdr3_nt: TGTGCCAGCAGCTTTTCCCCGCGGGGGCCACCCACAGATACGCAGTATTTT
j_call: TRBJ2-7; d_call: TRBD1; clone_size: -; v_call: TRBV2; cdr3_aa: CASSADRGLTRPYEQYF; cdr3_nt: TGTGCCAGCAGTGCTGACAGGGGGCTTACTAGGCCCTACGAGCAGTACTTC
j_call: TRBJ1-6; d_call: -; clone_size: -; v_call: TRBV30; cdr3_aa: CAWSRGTGNSPLHF; cdr3_nt: TGTGCCTGGAGCAGGGGAACGGGGAATTCACCCCTCCACTTT
j_call: TRBJ1-2; d_call: TRBD1; clone_size: -; v_call: TRBV25-1; cdr3_aa: CASSAPGQGSYGYTF; cdr3_nt: TGTGCCAGCAGTGCACCGGGACAGGGTTCCTATGGCTACACCTTC
j_call: TRBJ1-1; d_call: -; clone_size: -; v_call: TRBV5-1; cdr3_aa: CASSSGGSRTEAFF; cdr3_nt: TGCGCCAGCAGCTCCGGGGGAAGTAGAACTGAAGCTTTCTTT
j_call: TRBJ1-5; d_call: TRBD1; clone_size: few; v_call: TRBV3-1/TRBV3-2; cdr3_aa: CASSQEPRTGGVHQPQHF; cdr3_nt: TGTGCCAGCAGCCAAGAACCCCGGACAGGGGGCGTACATCAGCCCCAGCATTTT
j_call: TRBJ1-1; d_call: -; clone_size: -; v_call: TRBV5-4; cdr3_aa: CASYAGGTEAFF; cdr3_nt: TGTGCCAGCTATGCGGGGGGCACTGAAGCTTTCTTT
j_call: TRBJ1-5; d_call: -; clone_size: -; v_call: TRBV19; cdr3_aa: CASTTGVGMGNQPQHF; cdr3_nt: TGTGCCAGTACTACGGGGGTAGGGATGGGCAATCAGCCCCAGCATTTT
j_call: TRBJ1-1; d_call: -; clone_size: once; v_call: TRBV6-5; cdr3_aa: CASSFRGWTLRTEAFF; cdr3_nt: TGTGCCAGCAGTTTCCGGGGTTGGACCTTACGGACTGAAGCTTTCTTT
j_call: TRBJ2-5; d_call: TRBD2; clone_size: -; v_call: TRBV5-1; cdr3_aa: CASSFGGARETQYF; cdr3_nt: TGCGCCAGCAGCTTCGGGGGGGCACGAGAGACCCAGTACTTC
j_call: TRBJ1-1; d_call: TRBD1; clone_size: once; v_call: TRBV7-9; cdr3_aa: CASSYGQDLEAFF; cdr3_nt: TGTGCCAGCAGCTACGGACAGGACCTTGAAGCTTTCTTT
j_call: TRBJ2-7; d_call: -; clone_size: -; v_call: TRBV11-2; cdr3_aa: CASSLTRAYEQYF; cdr3_nt: TGTGCCAGCAGCTTAACCAGGGCCTACGAGCAGTACTTC
j_call: TRBJ2-1; d_call: TRBD1; clone_size: -; v_call: TRBV12-5; cdr3_aa: CASGLGWDRANEQFF; cdr3_nt: TGTGCTAGTGGTTTGGGTTGGGACAGGGCCAATGAGCAGTTCTTC
j_call: TRBJ2-3; d_call: -; clone_size: -; v_call: TRBV2; cdr3_aa: CASSRTTTSTDTQYF; cdr3_nt: TGTGCCAGCAGCCGGACTACAACTAGCACAGATACGCAGTATTTT
j_call: TRBJ1-5; d_call: TRBD1; clone_size: few; v_call: TRBV27; cdr3_aa: CASSSSPDRAPQHF; cdr3_nt: TGTGCCAGCAGTTCCTCCCCGGACAGGGCGCCCCAGCATTTT
j_call: TRBJ1-2; d_call: -; clone_size: few; v_call: TRBV19; cdr3_aa: CATRAGLDGYTF; cdr3_nt: TGTGCCACAAGAGCAGGGCTGGATGGCTACACCTTC
j_call: TRBJ1-2; d_call: TRBD1; clone_size: -; v_call: TRBV20-1; cdr3_aa: CSAHRTGDYTF; cdr3_nt: TGCAGTGCTCATCGGACAGGGGACTACACCTTC
j_call: TRBJ1-4; d_call: -; clone_size: -; v_call: TRBV5-6; cdr3_aa: CASSLRHNEKLFF; cdr3_nt: TGTGCCAGCAGCTTAAGACACAATGAAAAACTGTTTTTT
j_call: TRBJ2-3; d_call: -; clone_size: -; v_call: TRBV6-5; cdr3_aa: CASSWSLARDTQYF; cdr3_nt: TGTGCCAGCAGTTGGAGCCTGGCGCGAGATACGCAGTATTTT
j_call: TRBJ2-7; d_call: -; clone_size: -; v_call: TRBV7-6; cdr3_aa: CASSSGRDNGPYEQYF; cdr3_nt: TGTGCCAGCAGCTCCGGACGGGACAATGGTCCCTACGAGCAGTACTTC
j_call: TRBJ1-1; d_call: -; clone_size: few; v_call: TRBV19; cdr3_aa: CASSKKQTGNTEAFF; cdr3_nt: TGTGCCAGTAGTAAAAAGCAGACAGGGAACACTGAAGCTTTCTTT
j_call: TRBJ1-1; d_call: TRBD1; clone_size: -; v_call: TRBV6-6; cdr3_aa: CASSPASGTGVGTEAFF; cdr3_nt: TGTGCCAGCAGTCCGGCGTCCGGGACAGGGGTCGGTACTGAAGCTTTCTTT
j_call: TRBJ2-5; d_call: TRBD2; clone_size: -; v_call: TRBV5-4; cdr3_aa: CASSLGFSGGQETQYF; cdr3_nt: TGTGCCAGCAGCTTGGGTTTTAGCGGGGGTCAAGAGACCCAGTACTTC
j_call: TRBJ2-7; d_call: -; clone_size: -; v_call: TRBV5-1; cdr3_aa: CASSLAYRAPSYEQYF; cdr3_nt: TGCGCCAGCAGCTTGGCTTACAGGGCGCCTTCCTACGAGCAGTACTTC
j_call: TRBJ1-2; d_call: -; clone_size: -; v_call: TRBV6-5; cdr3_aa: CASSLLVTGKGGYTF; cdr3_nt: TGTGCCAGCAGTTTACTCGTCACAGGGAAAGGCGGCTACACCTTC
j_call: TRBJ2-3; d_call: TRBD2; clone_size: -; v_call: TRBV20-1; cdr3_aa: CSASSLAGGGTDTQYF; cdr3_nt: TGCAGTGCTAGTAGTCTAGCGGGGGGGGGCACAGATACGCAGTATTTT
j_call: TRBJ2-5; d_call: -; clone_size: -; v_call: TRBV12-3/TRBV12-4; cdr3_aa: CASSLTGETQYF; cdr3_nt: TGTGCCAGCAGTTTAACGGGGGAGACCCAGTACTTC
j_call: TRBJ1-5; d_call: TRBD1; clone_size: -; v_call: TRBV28; cdr3_aa: CASSSSTGGNQPQHF; cdr3_nt: TGTGCCAGCAGTTCGTCGACAGGGGGCAATCAGCCCCAGCATTTT
j_call: TRBJ2-2; d_call: -; clone_size: -; v_call: TRBV9; cdr3_aa: CASSVGPWSAERLFF; cdr3_nt: TGTGCCAGCAGCGTAGGCCCTTGGTCCGCCGAGCGGCTGTTTTTT
j_call: TRBJ1-4; d_call: -; clone_size: -; v_call: TRBV7-2; cdr3_aa: CASSPGPANEKLFF; cdr3_nt: TGTGCCAGCAGCCCAGGGCCGGCCAATGAAAAACTGTTTTTT
j_call: TRBJ2-1; d_call: TRBD2; clone_size: -; v_call: TRBV4-2; cdr3_aa: CASSQERLAGGPRNEQFF; cdr3_nt: TGTGCCAGCAGCCAAGAGAGACTAGCGGGGGGCCCGAGGAATGAGCAGTTCTTC
j_call: TRBJ1-1; d_call: -; clone_size: -; v_call: TRBV18; cdr3_aa: CASSPQTSNTEAFF; cdr3_nt: TGTGCCAGCTCACCCCAGACTTCGAACACTGAAGCTTTCTTT
j_call: TRBJ2-7; d_call: TRBD1; clone_size: -; v_call: TRBV7-8; cdr3_aa: CASSLRTGRQDTYEQYF; cdr3_nt: TGTGCCAGCAGCTTAAGGACAGGGCGCCAGGACACCTACGAGCAGTACTTC
j_call: TRBJ2-1; d_call: TRBD2; clone_size: -; v_call: TRBV19; cdr3_aa: CASIGSGGTYNEQFF; cdr3_nt: TGTGCCAGTATCGGTAGCGGGGGGACATACAATGAGCAGTTCTTC